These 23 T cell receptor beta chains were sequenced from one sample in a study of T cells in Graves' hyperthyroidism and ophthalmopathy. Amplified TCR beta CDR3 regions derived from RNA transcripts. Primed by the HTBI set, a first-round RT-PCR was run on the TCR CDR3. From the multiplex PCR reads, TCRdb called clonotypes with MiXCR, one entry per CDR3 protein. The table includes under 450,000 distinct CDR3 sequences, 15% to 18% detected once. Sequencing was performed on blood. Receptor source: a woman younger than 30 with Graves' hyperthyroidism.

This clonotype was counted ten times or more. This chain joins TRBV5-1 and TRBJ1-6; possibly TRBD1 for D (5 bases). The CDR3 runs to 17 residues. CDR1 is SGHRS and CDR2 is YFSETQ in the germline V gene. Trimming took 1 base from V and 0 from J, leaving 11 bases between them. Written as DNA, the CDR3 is TGCGCCAGCAGCTTGAGACAGTTTAGCTCCTATAATTCACCCCTCCACTTT. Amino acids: CASSLRQFSSYNSPLHF.

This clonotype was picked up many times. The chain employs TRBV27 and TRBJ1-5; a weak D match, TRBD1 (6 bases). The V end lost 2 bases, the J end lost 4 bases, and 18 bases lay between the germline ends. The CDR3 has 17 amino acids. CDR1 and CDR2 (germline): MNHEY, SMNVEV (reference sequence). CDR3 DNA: TGTGCCAGCAGTTTAGCGCCCCCGGGGGCTCGGAATCAGCCCCAGCATTTT. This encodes CASSLAPPGARNQPQHF.

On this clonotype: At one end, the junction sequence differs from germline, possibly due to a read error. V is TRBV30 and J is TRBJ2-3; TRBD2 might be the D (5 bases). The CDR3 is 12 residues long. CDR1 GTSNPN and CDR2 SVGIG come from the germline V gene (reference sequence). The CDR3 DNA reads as TGTGTCTGGAGTGAGGGCTCAGATACGCAGTATTTT. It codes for CVWSEGSDTQYF.

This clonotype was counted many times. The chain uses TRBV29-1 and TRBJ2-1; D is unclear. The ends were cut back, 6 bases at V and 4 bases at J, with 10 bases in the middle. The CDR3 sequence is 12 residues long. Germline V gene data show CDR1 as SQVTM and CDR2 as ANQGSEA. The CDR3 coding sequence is TGCAGCGTGGCTCGTCCTTACAATGAGCAGTTCTTC. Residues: CSVARPYNEQFF.

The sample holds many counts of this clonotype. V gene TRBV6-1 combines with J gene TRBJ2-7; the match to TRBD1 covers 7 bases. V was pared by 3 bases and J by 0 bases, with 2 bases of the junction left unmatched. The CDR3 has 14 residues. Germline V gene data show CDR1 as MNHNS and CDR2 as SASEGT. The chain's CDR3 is CASSDRDSSYEQYF. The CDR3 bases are TGTGCCAGCAGTGACCGGGACAGCTCCTACGAGCAGTACTTC.

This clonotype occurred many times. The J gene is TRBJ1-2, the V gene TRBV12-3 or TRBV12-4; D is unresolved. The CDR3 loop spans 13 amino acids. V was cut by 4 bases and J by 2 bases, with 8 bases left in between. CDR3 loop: CASSSVGNYGYTF. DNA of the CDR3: TGTGCCAGCAGTTCCGTCGGCAACTATGGCTACACCTTC.

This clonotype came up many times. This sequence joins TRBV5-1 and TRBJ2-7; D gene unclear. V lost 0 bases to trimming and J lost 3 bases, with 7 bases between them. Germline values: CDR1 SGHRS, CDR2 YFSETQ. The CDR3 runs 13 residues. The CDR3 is CASSLGTHYEQYF. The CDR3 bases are TGCGCCAGCAGCTTGGGGACGCACTACGAGCAGTACTTC.

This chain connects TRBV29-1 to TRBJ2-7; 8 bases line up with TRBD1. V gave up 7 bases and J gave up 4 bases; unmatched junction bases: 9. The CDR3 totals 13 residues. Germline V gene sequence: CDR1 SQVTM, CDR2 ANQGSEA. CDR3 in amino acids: CSALDRAGYEQYF. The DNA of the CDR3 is TGCAGCGCGTTGGACAGGGCCGGGTACGAGCAGTACTTC.

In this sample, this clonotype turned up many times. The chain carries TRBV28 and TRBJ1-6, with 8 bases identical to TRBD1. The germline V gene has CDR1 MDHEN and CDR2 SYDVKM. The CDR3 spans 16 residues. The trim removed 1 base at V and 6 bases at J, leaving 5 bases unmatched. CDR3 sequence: CASSLSSDRVNSPLHF. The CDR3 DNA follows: TGTGCCAGCAGTTTATCCTCGGACAGGGTTAATTCACCCCTCCACTTT.

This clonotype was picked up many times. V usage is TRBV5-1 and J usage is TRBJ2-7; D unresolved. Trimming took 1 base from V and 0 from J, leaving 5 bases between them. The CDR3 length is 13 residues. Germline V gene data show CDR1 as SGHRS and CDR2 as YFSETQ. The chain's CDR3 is CASSLRASYEQYF. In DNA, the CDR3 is TGCGCCAGCAGCTTGCGGGCCTCCTACGAGCAGTACTTC.

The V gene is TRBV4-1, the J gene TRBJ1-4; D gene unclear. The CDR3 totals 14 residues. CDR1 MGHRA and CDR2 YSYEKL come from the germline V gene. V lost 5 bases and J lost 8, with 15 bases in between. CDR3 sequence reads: CASSTSGLTEKLFF. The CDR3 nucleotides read TGCGCCAGCAGCACCTCGGGGTTAACAGAAAAACTGTTTTTT.

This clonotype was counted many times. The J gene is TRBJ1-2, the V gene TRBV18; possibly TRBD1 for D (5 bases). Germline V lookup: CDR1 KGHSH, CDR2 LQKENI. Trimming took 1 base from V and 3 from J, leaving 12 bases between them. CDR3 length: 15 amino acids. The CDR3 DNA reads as TGTGCCAGCTCACCACATCAGGAAGGGGACTATGGCTACACCTTC. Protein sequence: CASSPHQEGDYGYTF.

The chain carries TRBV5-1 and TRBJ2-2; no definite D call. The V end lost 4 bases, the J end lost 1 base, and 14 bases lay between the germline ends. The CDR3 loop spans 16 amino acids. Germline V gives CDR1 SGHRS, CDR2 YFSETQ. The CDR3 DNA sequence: TGCGCCAGCAGCCCTCAGGCCACTATGAACACCGGGGAGCTGTTTTTT. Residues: CASSPQATMNTGELFF.

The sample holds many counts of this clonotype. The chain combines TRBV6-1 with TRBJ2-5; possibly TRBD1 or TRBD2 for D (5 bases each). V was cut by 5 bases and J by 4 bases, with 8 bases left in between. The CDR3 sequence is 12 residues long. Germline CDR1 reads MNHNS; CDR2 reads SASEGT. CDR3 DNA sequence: TGTGCCAGCAGTACTAGGGGAGAGACCCAGTACTTC. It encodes CASSTRGETQYF.

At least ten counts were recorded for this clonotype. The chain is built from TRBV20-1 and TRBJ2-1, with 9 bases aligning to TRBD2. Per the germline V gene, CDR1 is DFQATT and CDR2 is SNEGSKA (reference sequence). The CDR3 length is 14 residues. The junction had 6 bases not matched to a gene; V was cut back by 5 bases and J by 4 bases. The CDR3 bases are TGCAGTGCTCCCCTCCTAGCGGGGTACAATGAGCAGTTCTTC. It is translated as CSAPLLAGYNEQFF.

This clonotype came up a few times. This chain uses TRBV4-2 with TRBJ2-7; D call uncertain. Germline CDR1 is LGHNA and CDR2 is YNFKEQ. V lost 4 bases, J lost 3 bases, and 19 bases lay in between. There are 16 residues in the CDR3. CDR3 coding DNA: TGTGCCAGCAGCCCCGCGGCGCCGGCGAGGAGCTACGAGCAGTACTTC. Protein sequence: CASSPAAPARSYEQYF.

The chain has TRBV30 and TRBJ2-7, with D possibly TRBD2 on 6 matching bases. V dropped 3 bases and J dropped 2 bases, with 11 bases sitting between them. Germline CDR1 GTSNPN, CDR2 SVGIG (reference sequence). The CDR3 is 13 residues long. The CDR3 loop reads CAWSRAGTYEQYF. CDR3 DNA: TGTGCCTGGAGCCGCGCGGGGACCTACGAGCAGTACTTC.

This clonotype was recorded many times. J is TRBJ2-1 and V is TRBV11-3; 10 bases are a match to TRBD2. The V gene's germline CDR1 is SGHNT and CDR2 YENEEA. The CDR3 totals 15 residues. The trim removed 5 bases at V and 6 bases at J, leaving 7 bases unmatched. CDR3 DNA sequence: TGTGCCAGCAGCCTTTCTAGCGGGAGCGGCAATGAGCAGTTCTTC. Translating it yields CASSLSSGSGNEQFF.

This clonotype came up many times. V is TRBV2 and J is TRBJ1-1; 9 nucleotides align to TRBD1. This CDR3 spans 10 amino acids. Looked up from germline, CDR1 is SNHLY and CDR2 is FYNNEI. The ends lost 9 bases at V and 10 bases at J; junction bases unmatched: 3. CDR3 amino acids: CASRQGGAFF. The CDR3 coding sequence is TGTGCCAGTCGACAGGGGGGAGCTTTCTTT.

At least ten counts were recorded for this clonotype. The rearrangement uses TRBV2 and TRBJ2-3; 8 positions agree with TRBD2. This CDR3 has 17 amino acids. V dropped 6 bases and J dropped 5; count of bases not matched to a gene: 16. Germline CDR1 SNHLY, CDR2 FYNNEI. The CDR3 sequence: CASSLRGGGGLKDTQYF. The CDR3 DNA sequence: TGTGCCAGCAGCCTCCGAGGTGGCGGGGGGTTGAAAGATACGCAGTATTTT.

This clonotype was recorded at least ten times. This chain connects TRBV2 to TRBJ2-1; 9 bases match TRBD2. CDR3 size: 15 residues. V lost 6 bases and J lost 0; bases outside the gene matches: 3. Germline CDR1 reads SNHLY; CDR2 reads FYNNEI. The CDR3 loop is CASRGGRASYNEQFF. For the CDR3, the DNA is TGTGCCAGCAGGGGCGGGAGGGCCTCCTACAATGAGCAGTTCTTC.

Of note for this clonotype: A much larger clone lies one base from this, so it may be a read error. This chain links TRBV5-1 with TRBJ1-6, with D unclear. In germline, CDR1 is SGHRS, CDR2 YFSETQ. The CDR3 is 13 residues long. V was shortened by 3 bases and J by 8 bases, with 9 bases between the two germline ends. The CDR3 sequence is CASSSPRDSPLHF. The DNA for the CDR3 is TGCGCCAGCAGCTCGCCGCGCGATTCACCCCTCCACTTT.

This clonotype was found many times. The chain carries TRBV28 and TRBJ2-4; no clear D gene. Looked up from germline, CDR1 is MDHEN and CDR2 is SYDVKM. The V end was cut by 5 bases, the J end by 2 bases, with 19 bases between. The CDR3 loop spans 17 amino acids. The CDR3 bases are TGTGCCAGCAGTCCTAAGAGAAGGATGTTTACCAAAAACATTCAGTACTTC. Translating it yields CASSPKRRMFTKNIQYF.